The 13 T cell receptor beta chains in this list originate from one sample, sequenced in a study of cytomegalovirus exposure and HLA in healthy donors. Amplification used 60 Vbeta primers and 13 Jbeta primers. Data came from immunoSEQ multiplex PCR; TCRdb stores just in-frame clones and leaves some out. In the table there are tens of thousands of clones, around four fifths of which are singletons. Material: PBMCs. These receptors all stem from a man aged 25 to 40 in good health and CMV-seropositive.

The rearrangement links TRBV4-1 to TRBJ1-2; D uncertain. Germline CDR1 is MGHRA and CDR2 is YSYEKL. Trimming cost V 0 bases and J 4 bases, with 12 bases left between them. CDR3 length equals 15 residues. In nucleotides, the CDR3 is TGCGCCAGCAGCCAAGAAGAGGCGACCGCCTATGGCTACACCTTC. It codes for CASSQEEATAYGYTF.

This chain uses TRBV11-1 with TRBJ1-2; 7 bases fit TRBD1. V was clipped by 5 bases and J by 4 bases; unmatched bases: 4. The CDR3 runs 13 residues. Germline CDR1 is SGHAT and CDR2 is FQDESV (reference sequence). In nucleotides, the CDR3 is TGTGCCAGCAGCCCCGGGACAGTCTATGGCTACACCTTC. Its protein is CASSPGTVYGYTF.

V is TRBV5-1 and J is TRBJ2-5; possible D gene TRBD1, 5 bases. CDR1 and CDR2 (germline): SGHRS, YFSETQ. Between the trimmed V and J ends, which lost 0 bases and 1 base, there was a span of 10 bases. The CDR3 extends over 15 amino acids. CDR3 region: CASSLGYRPQETQYF. The CDR3 region has the DNA TGCGCCAGCAGCTTGGGATACAGGCCCCAAGAGACCCAGTACTTC.

This chain uses TRBV11-2 with TRBJ2-1; 10 positions match TRBD1. CDR1 is SGHAT, CDR2 FQNNGV, per germline. Trimming removed 4 bases from V and 6 bases from J; junction bases left unmatched: 3. CDR3 length: 14 amino acids. The CDR3 protein is CASSSRTGGNEQFF. The CDR3 DNA reads TGTGCCAGCAGCTCCCGGACAGGGGGCAATGAGCAGTTCTTC. Full variable domain (missing parts from reference TRBV11-2 and TRBJ2-1): EAGVAQSPRYKIIEKRQSVAFWCNPISGHATLYWYQQILGQGPKLLIQFQNNGVVDDSQLPKDRFSAERLKGVDSTLKIQPAKLEDSAVYLCASSSRTGGNEQFFGPGTRLTVL.

As concerns this clone: One end of the junction varies from germline; a read error may be responsible. The J gene is TRBJ1-1, the V gene TRBV7-9, with D possibly being TRBD1 (5 bases). Germline CDR1 is SEHNR and CDR2 is FQNEAQ (reference sequence). This CDR3 region has 13 residues. The CDR3 DNA sequence: TGTTCCAGCAGCCAGGACAAAGGGACTGAAGCTTTCTTT. Amino acid sequence: CSSSQDKGTEAFF.

Regarding this clone: One end of the junction varies from germline; a read error may be responsible. The chain's CDR3 is CSSSLPSLASGELFF. The CDR3 bases are TGTTCCAGCAGCCTCCCGTCTTTAGCGTCCGGGGAGCTGTTTTTT. The V call is TRBV7-9, the J call TRBJ2-2; TRBD2 is a possible D gene (5 bases). Looked up from germline, CDR1 is SEHNR and CDR2 is FQNEAQ (reference sequence). This CDR3 comprises 15 residues.

This clone was counted only a few times. The chain has TRBV6-5 and TRBJ2-3, with TRBD1 identical over 7 bases. In germline, CDR1 is MNHEY, CDR2 SVGAGI. This CDR3 region has 14 residues. V gave up 6 bases and J gave up 7 bases; unmatched junction bases: 10. The CDR3 reads CASSETGIVNTQYF. CDR3 sequence (DNA): TGTGCCAGCAGCGAGACAGGGATAGTGAATACGCAGTATTTT.

The chain employs TRBV4-1 and TRBJ1-1, with D unresolved. The V end was cut by 8 bases, the J end by 0 bases, with 10 bases between. This CDR3 spans 13 amino acids. Germline V gives CDR1 MGHRA, CDR2 YSYEKL. CDR3 residues: CASSSAVNTEAFF. In DNA form, the CDR3 reads TGCGCCAGCTCTTCGGCGGTGAACACTGAAGCTTTCTTT.

This clone was counted a single time. This rearrangement joins TRBV30 to TRBJ2-6; D unclear. Germline V gives CDR1 GTSNPN, CDR2 SVGIG (reference sequence). The length of the CDR3 is 11 residues. Deletions cut 4 bases from V and 5 bases from J, with 3 bases between. The CDR3 nucleotides read TGTGCCTGGAACAGGGCCAACGTCCTGACTTTC. Encoded protein: CAWNRANVLTF.

The chain carries TRBV27 and TRBJ2-1, with D unclear. Trimming pared 4 bases from V and 0 bases from J, leaving 13 bases between. This CDR3 has 16 amino acids. Germline lookup yields CDR1 MNHEY and CDR2 SMNVEV (reference sequence). CDR3 coding DNA: TGTGCCAGCAGTTCGGCGCAGTGGAGCTCCTACAATGAGCAGTTCTTC. Translation gives CASSSAQWSSYNEQFF.

This clone was seen only a few times. The rearrangement joins TRBV6-5 to TRBJ1-3, with a possible D match to TRBD1 (5 bases). CDR1 is MNHEY and CDR2 is SVGAGI in the germline V gene. V was cut by 5 bases and J by 2 bases, with 10 bases left in between. This CDR3 is 14 amino acids long. In DNA, the CDR3 is TGTGCCAGCAGTCCCCGGGGGGCTGGAAACACCATATATTTT. Translation: CASSPRGAGNTIYF.

This sequence joins TRBV27 and TRBJ2-2, with 7 nucleotides matching TRBD2. The V segment lost 2 bases and the J segment 7 bases; nucleotides outside the gene matches: 7. The length of the CDR3 is 15 residues. The germline gives CDR1 MNHEY, CDR2 SMNVEV (reference sequence). This CDR3 is CASSLSGTVFGELFF. The CDR3 DNA reads TGTGCCAGCAGTTTAAGCGGGACGGTATTCGGGGAGCTGTTTTTT.

This clone came up a few times. V usage is TRBV30 and J usage is TRBJ1-1; D gene unclear. CDR1 and CDR2 (germline): GTSNPN, SVGIG (reference sequence). CDR3 length: 11 residues. Trimming removed 0 bases at V and 11 bases at J, with 10 bases between. CDR3 coding DNA: TGTGCCTGGAGTGTAGGTGACATTGCTTTCTTT. This translates into CAWSVGDIAFF.